This TCR beta chain derives from a study of blood T cell repertoires in COVID-19. Study-level information: Italy, Spain and the United States were the sources of the convalescent and acute COVID-19 samples.

V was pared by 8 bases and J by 4 bases, with 23 bases between. The CDR3 runs 16 residues. The germline V gene has CDR1 ENHRY and CDR2 SYGVKD. Libraries were prepared by immunoSEQ multiplex PCR; TCRdb keeps only in-frame clonotypes and omits some of them. Counted here are about 45,000 clones, approximately 86% occurring once; the ten biggest clones make up approximately 20%. The TCR sequence derives from an elderly woman in a cohort sampled during active or convalescent COVID-19. The V gene is TRBV10-3, the J gene TRBJ2-5, with D tentatively TRBD1 (6 bases). Sequencing was carried out using peripheral blood. The CDR3 nucleotides read TGTGCCATCGGGACCGACAGGAGAAATCAACGAGAGACCCAGTACTTC. Amino acids: CAIGTDRRNQRETQYF.